Listed below are T cell receptor beta chains from one sample, sequenced in a study of T cells in Graves' hyperthyroidism and ophthalmopathy. TCRdb re-analysed the multiplex PCR reads in MiXCR, keeping a single row per CDR3 protein. Of some 370,000 distinct CDR3 sequences listed, roughly 17% are singletons. The sample consisted of blood. The receptors were sampled from a young woman with Graves' hyperthyroidism that later progressed to Graves' ophthalmopathy. Each CDR3 is given with its conserved first and last residue. Fields, in order: D gene, J gene, V gene, clone size, CDR3 DNA, CDR3 protein. D genes are given only for firm matches. Part of the rows lack a size; the others show once, few, many or a class for expanded clones.

d_gene: .
j_gene: TRBJ2-3
v_gene: TRBV2
abundance: many
CDR3nt: TGTGCCAGCAGTGAGTTTAGCACAGATACGCAGTATTTT
CDR3aa: CASSEFSTDTQYF

d_gene: .
j_gene: TRBJ1-5
v_gene: TRBV10-2
abundance: .
CDR3nt: TGCGCCAGCAGTGAGTCAACAGGGAATAGCAATCAGCCCCAGCATTTT
CDR3aa: CASSESTGNSNQPQHF

d_gene: TRBD1
j_gene: TRBJ1-1
v_gene: TRBV19
abundance: few
CDR3nt: TGTGCCAGTAGACATTTACCGGGACAGGGTGTATACACTGAAGCTTTCTTT
CDR3aa: CASRHLPGQGVYTEAFF

d_gene: .
j_gene: TRBJ2-3
v_gene: TRBV3-1
abundance: many
CDR3nt: TGTGCCAGCAGCCCGCTACTTACTAACACAGATACGCAGTATTTT
CDR3aa: CASSPLLTNTDTQYF

d_gene: TRBD1
j_gene: TRBJ2-7
v_gene: TRBV2
abundance: many
CDR3nt: TGTGCCATCGGGGACAGGGCCTACGAGCAGTACTTC
CDR3aa: CAIGDRAYEQYF

d_gene: .
j_gene: TRBJ2-7
v_gene: TRBV12-3/TRBV12-4
abundance: .
CDR3nt: TGTGCCAGCAGTATCCTCAGGCCCCACGAGCAGTACTTC
CDR3aa: CASSILRPHEQYF

d_gene: .
j_gene: TRBJ2-1
v_gene: TRBV7-9
abundance: many
CDR3nt: TGTGCCAGCAGCTCCGGACGGGGCAATGAGCAGTTCTTC
CDR3aa: CASSSGRGNEQFF

d_gene: .
j_gene: TRBJ2-3
v_gene: TRBV10-3
abundance: few
CDR3nt: TGTGCCATCAGTGAGCCGGGAACGGGGGCAGATACGCAGTATTTT
CDR3aa: CAISEPGTGADTQYF

d_gene: TRBD1
j_gene: TRBJ2-2
v_gene: TRBV11-2
abundance: many
CDR3nt: TGTGCCAGCAGCATGGGGACAGAGAAAAACACCGGGGAGCTGTTTTTT
CDR3aa: CASSMGTEKNTGELFF

d_gene: .
j_gene: TRBJ1-2
v_gene: TRBV12-3/TRBV12-4
abundance: many
CDR3nt: TGTGCCAGCAGCCTCGGGCACCTACTTCGGGGCTACACCTTC
CDR3aa: CASSLGHLLRGYTF

d_gene: .
j_gene: TRBJ1-4
v_gene: TRBV19
abundance: .
CDR3nt: TGTGCCCGTAACAGGGAAAGGAATGAAAAACTGTTTTTT
CDR3aa: CARNRERNEKLFF

d_gene: TRBD1
j_gene: TRBJ1-2
v_gene: TRBV6-2/TRBV6-3
abundance: many
CDR3nt: TGTGCCAGCAGTTACGACTTCGACAGGGAAGACGGCTACACCTTC
CDR3aa: CASSYDFDREDGYTF

d_gene: .
j_gene: TRBJ2-3
v_gene: TRBV15
abundance: many
CDR3nt: TGTGCCACCAGCAGAGATCCACCCCCGGGAGTGACGCAGTATTTT
CDR3aa: CATSRDPPPGVTQYF